This T cell receptor (beta chain) derives from a study of regulatory T cells in long-lasting Graves disease. Study results and caveats: Persistent disease was characterized by preferential usage of TRBV28, TRBJ1-2 and TRBJ2-5.

Comment on this clonotype: No antigen is known for it.

Libraries of TCR beta came from iRepertoire HTBI primers plus Arm-PCR of CDR3 regions. TCRdb passed the multiplex PCR reads through MiXCR, listing each CDR3 protein once. The repertoire has about 430,000 distinct CDR3 sequences, roughly a fifth of them found once; the top ten carry more than 13%. V dropped 0 bases and J dropped 6 bases, with 15 bases sitting between them. The germline CDR1 and CDR2 sequences are MNHEY and SVGAGI. CDR3 length: 16 residues. Time point given: persistent/refractory GD, antithyroid drugs over 5 years with positive TRAb. With RNA extracted from PBMCs as input, the TCR library was made.

This sequence originates from a female donor with Graves disease. Sequenced here: peripheral blood mononuclear cells (PBMCs), sampled when the disease was refractory, from a patient treated with antithyroid drugs. The chain links TRBV6-5 to TRBJ1-5; D remains unclear. CDR3 protein: CASSYSSGRLGQPQHF. The CDR3 DNA reads as TGTGCCAGCAGTTACTCCTCCGGAAGATTGGGTCAGCCCCAGCATTTT.